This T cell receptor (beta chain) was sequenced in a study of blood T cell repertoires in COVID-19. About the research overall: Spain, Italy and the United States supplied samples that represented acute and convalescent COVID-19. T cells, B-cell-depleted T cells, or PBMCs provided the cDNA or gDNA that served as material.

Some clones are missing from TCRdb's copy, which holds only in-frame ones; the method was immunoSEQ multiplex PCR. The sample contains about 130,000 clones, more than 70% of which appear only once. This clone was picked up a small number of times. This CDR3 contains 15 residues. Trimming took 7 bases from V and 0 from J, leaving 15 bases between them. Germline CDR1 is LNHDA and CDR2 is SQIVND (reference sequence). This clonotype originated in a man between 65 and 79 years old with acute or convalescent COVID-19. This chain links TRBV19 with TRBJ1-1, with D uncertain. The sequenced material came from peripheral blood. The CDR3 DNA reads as TGTGCCAGTACCCCATTTGAGGCGGTGAACACTGAAGCTTTCTTT. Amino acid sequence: CASTPFEAVNTEAFF.